The entry below gives a single TCR beta chain sequence along with its context. In terms of age and location, participants ranged from about 18 to 90 years and lived in about 25 US areas. The CDR3 has 15 amino acids. The V segment lost 0 bases and the J segment 5 bases; nucleotides outside the gene matches: 2. The V gene's germline CDR1 is SGHRS and CDR2 YFSETQ. The sample belongs to a study of blood T cell repertoires in COVID-19. The table came from immunoSEQ multiplex PCR; TCRdb's copy has only in-frame clones and leaves some out. Here the sample spans 300,000 or so clones, roughly 84% being singletons.

The receptor's source is a woman in her thirties who had recovered from COVID-19. The genes are TRBV5-1 and TRBJ2-2, with 9 bases that match TRBD1. Sequencing used PBMCs or T cells enriched from blood (not recorded which). The CDR3 sequence is CASSLATGGTGELFF. CDR3 bases: TGCGCCAGCAGCTTGGCGACAGGGGGAACCGGGGAGCTGTTTTTT.